This T cell receptor (beta chain) was sequenced for a study of blood T cells in healthy people across ages. Extracted total RNA amounted to at least 6 micrograms for each sample. Trimming took 1 base from V and 8 from J, leaving 15 bases between them. Germline V gene sequence: CDR1 SGDLS, CDR2 YYNGEE. CDR3 length: 14 amino acids. A second PCR, run for roughly 7 to 12 cycles, used a sample-barcoded 5' primer plus a J-beta primer mix. One entry per CDR3 protein results from TCRdb running MiXCR on the 5' RACE reads. The sample has 1.5 million to 2 million distinct CDR3 sequences, roughly two fifths seen once.

The sequencing input was blood. The sequence came from a human donor in good health. The rearrangement links TRBV9 to TRBJ1-2, with TRBD1 as a possible D gene (5 bases). The CDR3: CASSVMMEGSGYTF. The CDR3 nucleotides are TGTGCCAGCAGCGTAATGATGGAGGGGAGCGGCTACACCTTC. Together with reference TRBV9 and TRBJ1-2, the CDR3 gives the full variable domain: DSGVTQTPKHLITATGQRVTLRCSPRSGDLSVYWYQQSLDQGLQFLIQYYNGEERAKGNILERFSAQQFPDLHSELNLSSLELGDSALYFCASSVMMEGSGYTFGSGTRLTVV.